Following are 25 T cell receptor beta chains from one sample sequenced in a study of cytomegalovirus exposure and HLA in healthy donors. In the PCR, 60 Vbeta and 13 Jbeta primers were used. Assay: immunoSEQ multiplex PCR; the TCRdb copy retains only in-frame clones and omits some. The sample contains approximately 93,000 clones, less than 80% of which appear only once. Sequencing was performed on PBMCs. The receptor source for this set is a boy aged 5-17 years in good health and CMV-seropositive.

The chain has TRBV29-1 and TRBJ2-1; 9 nucleotides agree with TRBD2. Germline CDR1 is SQVTM and CDR2 is ANQGSEA. CDR3 length: 16 residues. The V and J ends lost 3 bases and 5 bases, in that order; junction bases with no gene match: 11. The CDR3 sequence: CSVDWSSGIQHNEQFF. The CDR3 nucleotides are TGCAGCGTTGATTGGTCTAGCGGGATACAACACAATGAGCAGTTCTTC.

The chain combines TRBV5-1 with TRBJ1-5, with 10 bases matching TRBD1. The CDR3 runs to 16 residues. After removal of 0 bases from V and 6 bases from J, the junction contained 6 bases not matched to a gene. The germline gives CDR1 SGHRS, CDR2 YFSETQ. The CDR3, as DNA: TGCGCCAGCAGCTTGGACGGACAGGGGGGGGGTCAGCCCCAGCATTTT. Translated, it gives CASSLDGQGGGQPQHF.

This clone was seen a few times. V and J are TRBV4-1 and TRBJ1-2; 9 bases are a match to TRBD1. J lost 0 bases, V lost 3 bases, and 11 bases had no gene match. The CDR3 extends over 18 amino acids. Per the germline V gene, CDR1 is MGHRA and CDR2 is YSYEKL. Written as DNA, the CDR3 is TGCGCCAGCAGCCACGGACTACGACAGGGGGAAGCTAACTATGGCTACACCTTC. Amino acid sequence: CASSHGLRQGEANYGYTF.

The chain uses TRBV5-1 and TRBJ1-5, with a possible D match to TRBD1 (5 bases). The V gene lost 0 bases and the J gene lost 5 bases, with 6 bases spanning the gap. This CDR3 comprises 13 residues. Germline V lookup: CDR1 SGHRS, CDR2 YFSETQ. The CDR3 protein is CASSLGGDQPQHF. CDR3 nucleotides: TGCGCCAGCAGCTTGGGGGGGGATCAGCCCCAGCATTTT.

The chain is built from TRBV19 and TRBJ2-6; tentative D call: TRBD1 (5 bases). The CDR3 runs 17 residues. Deletions cut 5 bases from V and 0 bases from J, with 14 bases between. Germline assignment: CDR1 LNHDA and CDR2 SQIVND (reference sequence). This CDR3 is CASSLRQSSSGANVLTF. For the CDR3, the DNA is TGTGCCAGTAGTTTAAGACAGTCAAGCTCTGGGGCCAACGTCCTGACTTTC.

The gene calls are TRBV6-5 and TRBJ2-5; D gene unclear. The J call is uncertain, as TRBJ2-7 better fits the DNA end. CDR3 length: 16 residues. Germline CDR1 and CDR2: MNHEY and SVGAGI. CDR3 sequence: CASSYSSGFSSYEQYF. The CDR3 coding sequence is TGTGCCAGCAGTTACTCCTCCGGGTTTAGCTCCTACGAGCAGTACTTC.

This chain uses TRBV2 with TRBJ2-3, with TRBD1 identical over 9 bases. Looked up from germline, CDR1 is SNHLY and CDR2 is FYNNEI. V shed 3 bases, J shed 3 bases, and the junction held 13 bases outside the gene matches. This CDR3 comprises 18 residues. The CDR3, as DNA: TGTGCCAGCAGTGAGTTTTTTACCTGGGACAGGGTTACAGATACGCAGTATTTT. It translates to CASSEFFTWDRVTDTQYF.

The V gene is TRBV15, the J gene TRBJ2-3; TRBD1 agrees at 7 bases. There are 13 residues in the CDR3. Germline lookup yields CDR1 LNHNV and CDR2 YYDKDF (reference sequence). The J segment lost 10 bases and the V segment lost 2 bases, leaving 6 bases of the junction unmatched. The CDR3 region is CATSRNRQGPQYF. CDR3 coding DNA: TGTGCCACCAGCAGAAACCGACAGGGACCGCAGTATTTT.

The table lists this clone with a few counts. The chain carries TRBV5-4 and TRBJ2-7; D is ambiguous. CDR1 is SGHNT and CDR2 is YYREEE in the germline V gene (reference sequence). The CDR3 sequence is 15 residues long. With 0 bases removed from V and 5 bases from J, the gap between germline ends came to 15 bases. The CDR3 protein is CASSLGPAPDDEQYF. The CDR3, as DNA: TGTGCCAGCAGCTTGGGTCCAGCGCCAGACGACGAGCAGTACTTC.

The chain carries TRBV19 and TRBJ1-1; D is possibly TRBD1 (5 bases). Germline values: CDR1 LNHDA, CDR2 SQIVND (reference sequence). The CDR3 is 13 amino acids. Trimming cost V 6 bases and J 1 base, with 9 bases left between them. This CDR3 reads CASSEGENTEAFF. CDR3 coding DNA: TGTGCCAGTAGCGAAGGGGAGAACACTGAAGCTTTCTTT.

This rearrangement joins TRBV27 to TRBJ2-3; D might be TRBD1 (5 bases). This CDR3 is 15 amino acids long. Germline CDR1 MNHEY, CDR2 SMNVEV (reference sequence). V lost 3 bases to trimming and J lost 1 base, with 11 bases between them. CDR3 DNA: TGTGCCAGCAGTTTGGAGTGGGGCGGCACAGATACGCAGTATTTT. Encoded protein: CASSLEWGGTDTQYF.

The chain joins TRBV9 to TRBJ1-4, with TRBD1 matching over 7 bases. This CDR3 has 15 amino acids. Germline CDR1 reads SGDLS; CDR2 reads YYNGEE. J gave up 5 bases and V 4 bases, and 8 bases lay outside the gene matches. In DNA form, the CDR3 reads TGTGCCAGCAGCCATAACCCACAGGGGAATGAAAAACTGTTTTTT. Translating gives CASSHNPQGNEKLFF.

The chain carries TRBV29-1 and TRBJ2-1; TRBD2 agrees at 9 bases. From germline, CDR1 is SQVTM and CDR2 ANQGSEA. With 3 bases clipped from V and 2 bases from J, the junction kept 2 bases outside the gene matches. CDR3 length: 14 residues. CDR3 sequence: CSVETSGAYNEQFF. The CDR3 DNA follows: TGCAGCGTTGAGACTAGCGGAGCCTACAATGAGCAGTTCTTC.

The chain links TRBV5-1 to TRBJ2-7, with D possibly being TRBD1 (6 bases). This CDR3 region has 15 residues. Trimming took off 2 bases at V and 2 bases at J, with 14 bases between the two ends. The V gene's germline CDR1 is SGHRS and CDR2 YFSETQ. CDR3 sequence: CASSFFRDTTYEQYF. CDR3 bases: TGCGCCAGCAGCTTCTTCCGGGACACAACCTACGAGCAGTACTTC.

Only a few counts were recorded for this clone. V is TRBV7-2 and J is TRBJ2-6; D call uncertain. The length of the CDR3 is 12 residues. The V and J ends lost 5 bases and 11 bases respectively, with 10 bases between them. Germline V gene data show CDR1 as SGHTA and CDR2 as FQGNSA. The CDR3 loop is CASSPPSHVLTF. The CDR3 DNA follows: TGTGCCAGCAGCCCCCCGTCCCACGTCCTGACTTTC.

The chain carries TRBV19 and TRBJ2-7, with no clear D. Germline-derived CDR1 and CDR2 are LNHDA and SQIVND (reference sequence). Trimming took off 7 bases at V and 1 base at J, with 14 bases between the two ends. The CDR3 has 14 amino acids. DNA of the CDR3: TGTGCCAGTACCTCTGACGGGTTGTCCTACGAGCAGTACTTC. Its translation: CASTSDGLSYEQYF.

The chain joins TRBV15 to TRBJ1-2; no clear D. Trimming shortened V by 3 bases and J by 0 bases, and 8 bases separated the two germline ends. The germline CDR1 and CDR2 sequences are LNHNV and YYDKDF (reference sequence). This CDR3 contains 14 residues. The CDR3 region is CATSSGTANYGYTF. The CDR3 nucleotides are TGTGCCACCAGCAGCGGCACAGCTAACTATGGCTACACCTTC.

This clone was counted between two and nine times. The CDR3 here is CASRYRDRITGELFF. The CDR3 bases are TGTGCCAGCAGGTACCGGGACAGAATCACCGGGGAGCTGTTTTTT. The rearrangement links TRBV6-1 to TRBJ2-2, with 7 bases identical to TRBD1. CDR1 and CDR2 (germline): MNHNS, SASEGT. The CDR3 contains 15 residues. The J segment lost 4 bases and the V segment lost 6 bases, leaving 8 bases of the junction unmatched.

The V gene is TRBV2, the J gene TRBJ2-7; 11 bases align to TRBD1. The V gene's germline CDR1 is SNHLY and CDR2 FYNNEI. The CDR3 has 14 residues. After removal of 6 bases from V and 5 bases from J, the junction contained 6 bases not matched to a gene. CDR3 protein: CASSPDRGHDEQYF. The DNA for the CDR3 is TGTGCCAGCAGCCCGGACAGGGGGCATGACGAGCAGTACTTC.

The chain employs TRBV19 and TRBJ2-2, with D perhaps TRBD2 (6 bases). Germline V gene data show CDR1 as LNHDA and CDR2 as SQIVND (reference sequence). The CDR3 loop spans 15 amino acids. Deletions cut 5 bases from V and 3 bases from J, with 13 bases between. The CDR3 region is CASSSDAGYTGELFF. Here the CDR3 DNA reads TGTGCCAGTAGTTCGGATGCGGGGTACACCGGGGAGCTGTTTTTT. The full variable domain, with the rest looked up from reference TRBV19 and TRBJ2-2, is DGGITQSPKYLFRKEGQNVTLSCEQNLNHDAMYWYRQDPGQGLRLIYYSQIVNDFQKGDIAEGYSVSREKKESFPLTVTSAQKNPTAFYLCASSSDAGYTGELFFGEGSRLTVL.

This clone was observed a single time. A read error may produce the germline difference seen at one junction end. The chain combines TRBV6-1 with TRBJ2-3; 9 nucleotides line up with TRBD1. This CDR3 is built from 16 residues. In germline, CDR1 is MNHNS, CDR2 SASEGT. CDR3 sequence reads: CASSEGQGTGTDTQYF. As DNA, the CDR3 is TGTGCCAGCAGTGAGGGACAGGGTACGGGCACGGATACGCAGTATTTT.

This clone was detected a few times. The rearrangement uses TRBV13 and TRBJ1-2; D remains ambiguous. Germline V lookup: CDR1 PRHDT, CDR2 FYEKMQ (reference sequence). The CDR3 spans 17 residues. The V gene lost 1 base and the J gene lost 3 bases, with 18 bases spanning the gap. DNA of the CDR3: TGTGCCAGCAGCTTAGAGCCCGGTCACCACCCCGACTATGGCTACACCTTC. It codes for CASSLEPGHHPDYGYTF.

The chain is built from TRBV18 and TRBJ1-2, with 8 bases aligning to TRBD1. Germline V gene data show CDR1 as KGHSH and CDR2 as LQKENI. The CDR3 loop spans 14 amino acids. V lost 0 bases and J lost 4; bases outside the gene matches: 1. The CDR3 nucleotides are TGTGCCAGCTCACCACCAGGACAGGGCTATGGCTACACCTTC. This sequence encodes CASSPPGQGYGYTF.

The chain joins TRBV11-2 to TRBJ2-7; 7 nucleotides line up with TRBD1. Germline assignment: CDR1 SGHAT and CDR2 FQNNGV. The CDR3 is 14 amino acids. V lost 3 bases, J lost 4 bases, and 6 bases stayed unmatched. CDR3 protein: CASSFGTGEYEQYF. The CDR3 region has the DNA TGTGCCAGCAGCTTTGGAACAGGGGAGTACGAGCAGTACTTC.

The gene calls are TRBV7-9 and TRBJ1-6; D is unclear. The V gene lost 2 bases and the J gene lost 8 bases, with 16 bases spanning the gap. The CDR3 runs to 16 residues. CDR1 is SEHNR, CDR2 FQNEAQ, per germline (reference sequence). The DNA of the CDR3 is TGTGCCAGCAGCTTATCTTCAGGTGGTCGACATTCACCCCTCCACTTT. Its translation: CASSLSSGGRHSPLHF. Combining the CDR3 with reference TRBV7-9 and TRBJ1-6 gives the whole variable domain DTGVSQNPRHKITKRGQNVTFRCDPISEHNRLYWYRQTLGQGPEFLTYFQNEAQLEKSRLLSDRFSAERPKGSFSTLEIQRTEQGDSAMYLCASSLSSGGRHSPLHFGNGTRLTVT.